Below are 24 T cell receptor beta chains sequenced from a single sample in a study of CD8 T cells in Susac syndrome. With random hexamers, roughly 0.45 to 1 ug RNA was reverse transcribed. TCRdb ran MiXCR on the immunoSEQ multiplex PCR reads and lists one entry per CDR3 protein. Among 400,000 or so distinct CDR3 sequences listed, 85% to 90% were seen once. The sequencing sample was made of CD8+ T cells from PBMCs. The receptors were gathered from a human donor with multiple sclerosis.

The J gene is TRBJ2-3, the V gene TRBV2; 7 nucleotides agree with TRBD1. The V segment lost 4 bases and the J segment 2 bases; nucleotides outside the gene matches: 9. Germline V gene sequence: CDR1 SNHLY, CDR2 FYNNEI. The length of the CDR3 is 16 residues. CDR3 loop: CASSGVETGHTDTQYF. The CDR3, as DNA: TGTGCCAGCAGTGGGGTCGAGACAGGGCACACAGATACGCAGTATTTT.

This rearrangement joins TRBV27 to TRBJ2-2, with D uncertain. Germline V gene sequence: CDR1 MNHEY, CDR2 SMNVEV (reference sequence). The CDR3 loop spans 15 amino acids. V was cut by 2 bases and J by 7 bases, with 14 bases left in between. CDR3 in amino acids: CASSLTSGEIGELFF. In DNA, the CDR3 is TGTGCCAGCAGTTTAACCAGTGGAGAAATCGGGGAGCTGTTTTTT.

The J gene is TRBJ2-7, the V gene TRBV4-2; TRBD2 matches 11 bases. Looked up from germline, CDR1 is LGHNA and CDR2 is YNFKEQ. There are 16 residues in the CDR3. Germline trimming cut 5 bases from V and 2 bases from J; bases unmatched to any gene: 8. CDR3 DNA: TGTGCCAGCAGCACCGCACTAGCGGGAGTCGCCTACGAGCAGTACTTC. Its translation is CASSTALAGVAYEQYF.

DNA for the CDR3: TGTGCCAGCAGTACCCTAGCGGGAGCCCAGACCCAGTACTTC. As protein: CASSTLAGAQTQYF. V is TRBV6-1 and J is TRBJ2-5, with TRBD2 matching 10 bases. V gave up 5 bases and J gave up 6 bases; unmatched junction bases: 6. The CDR3 has 14 residues. Germline CDR1 reads MNHNS; CDR2 reads SASEGT.

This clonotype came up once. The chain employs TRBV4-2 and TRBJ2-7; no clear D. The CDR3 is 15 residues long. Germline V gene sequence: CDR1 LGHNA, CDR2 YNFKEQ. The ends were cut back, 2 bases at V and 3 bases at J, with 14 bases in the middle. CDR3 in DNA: TGTGCCAGCAGCCAATCACCCTCCCTAGTCTACGAGCAGTACTTC. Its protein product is CASSQSPSLVYEQYF.

The CDR3 nucleotides read TGTGCCAGCAGCCAAGATTGGCGGGAGGGCGCCCATTCCTACAATGAGCAGTTCTTC. This translates into CASSQDWREGAHSYNEQFF. The V and J genes are TRBV14 and TRBJ2-1; TRBD2 matches 9 bases. The ends lost 0 bases at V and 1 base at J; junction bases unmatched: 10. This CDR3 is built from 19 residues. Germline values: CDR1 SGHDN, CDR2 FVKESK. The full variable domain, its missing parts supplied by reference TRBV14 and TRBJ2-1, is EAGVTQFPSHSVIEKGQTVTLRCDPISGHDNLYWYRRVMGKEIKFLLHFVKESKQDESGMPNNRFLAERTGGTYSTLKVQPAELEDSGVYFCASSQDWREGAHSYNEQFFGPGTRLTVL.

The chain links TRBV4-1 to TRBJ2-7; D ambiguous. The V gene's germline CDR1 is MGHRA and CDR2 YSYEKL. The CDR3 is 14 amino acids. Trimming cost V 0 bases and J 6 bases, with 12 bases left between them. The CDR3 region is CASSQEFRGIEQYF. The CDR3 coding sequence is TGCGCCAGCAGCCAAGAGTTTAGAGGCATCGAGCAGTACTTC.

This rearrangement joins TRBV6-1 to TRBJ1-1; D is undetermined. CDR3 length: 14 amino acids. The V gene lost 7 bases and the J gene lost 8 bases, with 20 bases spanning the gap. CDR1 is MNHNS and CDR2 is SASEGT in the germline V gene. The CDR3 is CASTIPHRPAEAFF. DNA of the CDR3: TGTGCCAGCACTATCCCCCACCGTCCGGCCGAAGCTTTCTTT.

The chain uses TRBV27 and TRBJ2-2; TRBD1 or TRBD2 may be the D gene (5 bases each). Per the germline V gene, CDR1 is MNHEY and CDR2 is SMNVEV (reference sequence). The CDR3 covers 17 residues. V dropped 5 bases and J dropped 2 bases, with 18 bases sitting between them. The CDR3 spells CASSLAGTEENTGELFF. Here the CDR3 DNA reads TGTGCCAGCAGTCTAGCCGGGACGGAAGAAAACACCGGGGAGCTGTTTTTT.

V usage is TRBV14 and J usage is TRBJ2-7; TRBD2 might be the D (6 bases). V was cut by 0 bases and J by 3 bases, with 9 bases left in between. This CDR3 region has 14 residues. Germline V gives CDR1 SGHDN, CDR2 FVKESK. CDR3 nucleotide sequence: TGTGCCAGCAGCCAAGAATGGGGGGACTACGAGCAGTACTTC. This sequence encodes CASSQEWGDYEQYF.

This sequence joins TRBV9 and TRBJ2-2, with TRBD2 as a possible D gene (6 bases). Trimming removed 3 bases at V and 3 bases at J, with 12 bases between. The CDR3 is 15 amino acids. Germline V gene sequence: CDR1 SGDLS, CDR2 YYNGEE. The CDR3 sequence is CASSGQAGHTGELFF. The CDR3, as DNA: TGTGCCAGCAGCGGGCAAGCGGGTCACACCGGGGAGCTGTTTTTT.

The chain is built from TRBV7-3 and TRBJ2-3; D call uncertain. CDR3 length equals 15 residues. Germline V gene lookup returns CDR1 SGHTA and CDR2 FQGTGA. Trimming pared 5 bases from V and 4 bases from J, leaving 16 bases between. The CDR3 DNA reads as TGTGCCAGCAGCGCCGACGGATTTCTGGCAGATACGCAGTATTTT. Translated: CASSADGFLADTQYF.

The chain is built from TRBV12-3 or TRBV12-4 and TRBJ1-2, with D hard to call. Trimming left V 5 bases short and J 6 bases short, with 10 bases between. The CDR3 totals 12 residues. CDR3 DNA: TGTGCCAGCAGTCAAACGGTGGATGGCTACACCTTC. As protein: CASSQTVDGYTF.

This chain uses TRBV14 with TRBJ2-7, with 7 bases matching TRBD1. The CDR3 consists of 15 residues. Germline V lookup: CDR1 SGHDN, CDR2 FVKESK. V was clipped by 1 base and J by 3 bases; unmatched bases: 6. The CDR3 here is CASSQGTGPIYEQYF. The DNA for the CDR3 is TGTGCCAGCAGCCAAGGGACAGGCCCCATCTACGAGCAGTACTTC.

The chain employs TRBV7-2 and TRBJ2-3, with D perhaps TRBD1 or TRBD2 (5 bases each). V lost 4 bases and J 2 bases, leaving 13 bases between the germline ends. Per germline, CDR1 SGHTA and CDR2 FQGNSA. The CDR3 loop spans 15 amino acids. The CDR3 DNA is TGTGCCAGCAGCTCTGGGACCCACTACACAGATACGCAGTATTTT. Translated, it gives CASSSGTHYTDTQYF.

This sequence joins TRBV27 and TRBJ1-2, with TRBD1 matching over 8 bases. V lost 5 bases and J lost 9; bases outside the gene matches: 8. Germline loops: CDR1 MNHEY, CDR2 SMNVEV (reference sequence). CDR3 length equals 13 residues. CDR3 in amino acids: CASSPGTGSRYTF. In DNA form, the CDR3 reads TGTGCCAGCAGTCCCGGGACAGGATCTCGCTACACCTTC.

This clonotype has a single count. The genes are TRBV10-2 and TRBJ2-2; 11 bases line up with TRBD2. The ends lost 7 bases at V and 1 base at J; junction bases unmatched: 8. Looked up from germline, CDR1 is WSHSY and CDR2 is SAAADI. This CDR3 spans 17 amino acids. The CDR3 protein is CASIVPGLAENTGELFF. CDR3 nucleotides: TGCGCCAGCATCGTACCGGGACTAGCGGAGAACACCGGGGAGCTGTTTTTT.

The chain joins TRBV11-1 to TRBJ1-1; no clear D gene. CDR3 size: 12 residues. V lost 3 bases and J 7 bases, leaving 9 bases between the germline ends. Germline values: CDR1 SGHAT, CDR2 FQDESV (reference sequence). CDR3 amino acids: CASSFTDREAFF. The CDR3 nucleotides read TGTGCCAGCAGCTTTACCGACCGTGAAGCTTTCTTT.

The DNA of the CDR3 is TGTGCCAGCAGAGACGGGACTAGCGGACCTCGATTCGCCTACAATGAGCAGTTCTTC. This gives the protein CASRDGTSGPRFAYNEQFF. The chain uses TRBV7-8 and TRBJ2-1, with 11 bases that match TRBD2. CDR3 length: 19 residues. Trimming removed 6 bases from V and 2 bases from J; junction bases left unmatched: 15. CDR1 is SGHVS, CDR2 FQNEAQ, per germline.

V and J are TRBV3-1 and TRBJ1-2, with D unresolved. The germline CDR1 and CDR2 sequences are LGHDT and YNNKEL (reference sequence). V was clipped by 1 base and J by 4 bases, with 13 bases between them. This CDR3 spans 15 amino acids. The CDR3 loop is CASSQAGYRGYGYTF. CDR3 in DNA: TGTGCCAGCAGCCAAGCAGGCTACCGGGGCTATGGCTACACCTTC.

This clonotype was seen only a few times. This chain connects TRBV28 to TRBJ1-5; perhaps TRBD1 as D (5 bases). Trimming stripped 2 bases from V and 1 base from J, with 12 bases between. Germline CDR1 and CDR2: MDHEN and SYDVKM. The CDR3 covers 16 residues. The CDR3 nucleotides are TGTGCCAGCAGTTTAGTAGGAGGGGAGAGCAATCAGCCCCAGCATTTT. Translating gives CASSLVGGESNQPQHF.

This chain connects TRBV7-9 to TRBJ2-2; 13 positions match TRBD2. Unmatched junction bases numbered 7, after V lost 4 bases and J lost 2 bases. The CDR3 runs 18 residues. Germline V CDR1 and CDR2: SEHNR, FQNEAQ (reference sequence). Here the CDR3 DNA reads TGTGCCAGCAGCTCAGGGACTAGCGGGGAAGGTAACACCGGGGAGCTGTTTTTT. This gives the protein CASSSGTSGEGNTGELFF.

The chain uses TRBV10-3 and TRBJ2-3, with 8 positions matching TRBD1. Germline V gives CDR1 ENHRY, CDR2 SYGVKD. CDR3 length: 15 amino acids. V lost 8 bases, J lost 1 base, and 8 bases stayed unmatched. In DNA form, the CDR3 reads TGTGCCATCGCTCAAGGGACAGGCGGCACAGATACGCAGTATTTT. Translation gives CAIAQGTGGTDTQYF.

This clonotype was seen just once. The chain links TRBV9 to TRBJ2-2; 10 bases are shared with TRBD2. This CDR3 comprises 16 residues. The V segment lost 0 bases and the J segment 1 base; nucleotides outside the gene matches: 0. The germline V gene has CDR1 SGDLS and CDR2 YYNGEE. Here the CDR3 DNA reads TGTGCCAGCAGCGTAGAGCGGGGGGGGAACACCGGGGAGCTGTTTTTT. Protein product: CASSVERGGNTGELFF.